Shown below are 15 T cell receptor beta chains from a single sample sequenced in a study of blood T cell repertoires in COVID-19. Assay: immunoSEQ multiplex PCR; the TCRdb copy retains only in-frame clones and omits some. The profile shows over 200,000 clones, approximately 81% of them singletons. The sequenced sample was peripheral blood. The source is a woman of 80 years or more with acute or convalescent COVID-19.

The rearrangement joins TRBV27 to TRBJ1-4; D is possibly TRBD1 (6 bases). This CDR3 is built from 15 residues. Germline values: CDR1 MNHEY, CDR2 SMNVEV (reference sequence). V gave up 2 bases and J gave up 8 bases, with 15 bases separating them. For the CDR3, the DNA is TGTGCCAGCAGTTTACGGGGGGCAATGATCGAAAAACTGTTTTTT. Protein: CASSLRGAMIEKLFF.

This chain uses TRBV2 with TRBJ2-5; D is perhaps TRBD2 (6 bases). Germline-derived CDR1 and CDR2 are SNHLY and FYNNEI. The V end was cut by 6 bases, the J end by 5 bases, with 19 bases between. This CDR3 has 15 residues. The CDR3 sequence is CASRGRDSRWETQYF. As DNA, the CDR3 is TGTGCCAGCAGGGGGCGGGACTCACGATGGGAGACCCAGTACTTC.

V usage is TRBV5-4 and J usage is TRBJ2-1; 11 bases match TRBD2. Trimming at V came to 4 bases and at J to 0 bases, leaving 6 bases not matched to a gene. Germline V gene sequence: CDR1 SGHNT, CDR2 YYREEE (reference sequence). CDR3 length: 17 residues. The CDR3 coding sequence is TGTGCCAGCAGCGTCGGGACTAGCGGCCACTCCTACAATGAGCAGTTCTTC. Its protein is CASSVGTSGHSYNEQFF.

The J gene is TRBJ2-7, the V gene TRBV6-5; TRBD2 aligns across 7 bases. With 6 bases clipped from V and 1 base from J, the junction kept 3 bases outside the gene matches. The CDR3 covers 13 residues. CDR1 MNHEY and CDR2 SVGAGI come from the germline V gene. CDR3 bases: TGTGCCAGCAGCAGTAGCGGGTCCTACGAGCAGTACTTC. This encodes CASSSSGSYEQYF.

This chain links TRBV5-1 with TRBJ2-3; perhaps TRBD2 as D (6 bases). CDR1 is SGHRS, CDR2 YFSETQ, per germline. V was cut by 7 bases and J by 5 bases, with 14 bases left in between. This CDR3 contains 13 residues. The CDR3 loop is CASRSQGGDTQYF. The CDR3 DNA reads TGCGCCAGCCGTTCGCAGGGAGGAGATACGCAGTATTTT.

The V and J genes are TRBV4-2 and TRBJ2-2; 7 bases are shared with TRBD2. The CDR3 covers 16 residues. The germline gives CDR1 LGHNA, CDR2 YNFKEQ. V shed 4 bases, J shed 6 bases, and the junction held 11 bases outside the gene matches. CDR3 DNA: TGTGCCAGCAGCCGACGACTAGCCGCAAACGCCGGGGAGCTGTTTTTT. This codes for CASSRRLAANAGELFF.

This chain connects TRBV5-4 to TRBJ2-3; TRBD1 agrees at 9 bases. The germline V gene encodes CDR1 SGHNT and CDR2 YYREEE (reference sequence). V lost 4 bases, J lost 4 bases, and 7 bases stayed unmatched. The CDR3 has 15 amino acids. As DNA, the CDR3 is TGTGCCAGCAGCCCAGACAGGGGGGTCCCAGATACGCAGTATTTT. It encodes CASSPDRGVPDTQYF.

The V call is TRBV24-1, the J call TRBJ2-5; TRBD2 might be the D (5 bases). The CDR3 consists of 13 residues. V was clipped by 3 bases and J by 5 bases, with 9 bases between them. Per the germline V gene, CDR1 is KGHDR and CDR2 is SFDVKD. Here the CDR3 DNA reads TGTGCCACCAGTGATGGGTCGGGGGAGACCCAGTACTTC. This encodes CATSDGSGETQYF.

J is TRBJ1-6 and V is TRBV2; D remains ambiguous. The V and J ends lost 5 bases and 0 bases respectively, with 8 bases between them. This CDR3 has 15 amino acids. The germline CDR1 and CDR2 sequences are SNHLY and FYNNEI. CDR3 sequence (DNA): TGTGCCAGCAGTCCCATGAGCTCCTATAATTCACCCCTCCACTTT. It specifies CASSPMSSYNSPLHF.

The chain combines TRBV14 with TRBJ2-2, with a possible D match to TRBD2 (6 bases). V gave up 3 bases and J gave up 3 bases, with 8 bases separating them. This CDR3 spans 14 amino acids. From germline, CDR1 is SGHDN and CDR2 FVKESK. The CDR3 region is CASSHGGDTGELFF. The CDR3 DNA reads TGTGCCAGCAGCCATGGAGGGGACACCGGGGAGCTGTTTTTT. The full variable domain, its missing parts supplied by reference TRBV14 and TRBJ2-2, is EAGVTQFPSHSVIEKGQTVTLRCDPISGHDNLYWYRRVMGKEIKFLLHFVKESKQDESGMPNNRFLAERTGGTYSTLKVQPAELEDSGVYFCASSHGGDTGELFFGEGSRLTVL.

V and J are TRBV6-5 and TRBJ1-3, with 7 bases matching TRBD1. The CDR3 runs to 14 residues. The V gene's germline CDR1 is MNHEY and CDR2 SVGAGI. Trimming at V came to 5 bases and at J to 4 bases, leaving 5 bases not matched to a gene. The CDR3 DNA reads as TGTGCCAGCAGTCTCGGGACAGACGGAAACACCATATATTTT. It translates to CASSLGTDGNTIYF.

V usage is TRBV29-1 and J usage is TRBJ1-2, with D perhaps matching TRBD1 (6 bases). CDR3 size: 13 residues. Germline CDR1 SQVTM, CDR2 ANQGSEA. The V and J ends lost 3 bases and 1 base respectively, with 9 bases between them. CDR3 sequence (DNA): TGCAGCGTTGACCAGGGGAGTAACTATGGCTACACCTTC. This gives the protein CSVDQGSNYGYTF.

The rearrangement joins TRBV5-1 to TRBJ2-2, with D maybe TRBD1 (5 bases). V was trimmed by 4 bases and J by 2 bases, leaving 15 bases between them. The germline V gene encodes CDR1 SGHRS and CDR2 YFSETQ. This CDR3 is 16 amino acids long. The CDR3 nucleotides are TGCGCCAGCAGCGCTGAGACAGCCTCAAACACCGGGGAGCTGTTTTTT. It encodes CASSAETASNTGELFF.

This clone appeared a single time. The chain links TRBV10-2 to TRBJ2-7; D is perhaps TRBD2 (7 bases). The CDR3 spans 16 residues. V lost 8 bases and J 5 bases, leaving 25 bases between the germline ends. Germline CDR1 and CDR2: WSHSY and SAAADI. The CDR3 sequence: CASSTPLRGGLNEQYF. DNA of the CDR3: TGCGCCAGCTCAACCCCGCTGAGGGGGGGCTTGAACGAGCAGTACTTC.

This sequence joins TRBV30 and TRBJ2-3; D is uncertain. V was trimmed by 1 base and J by 3 bases, leaving 5 bases between them. CDR3 size: 12 residues. CDR1 GTSNPN and CDR2 SVGIG come from the germline V gene (reference sequence). In nucleotides, the CDR3 is TGTGCCTGGAGTGATCTAACAGATACGCAGTATTTT. This codes for CAWSDLTDTQYF.